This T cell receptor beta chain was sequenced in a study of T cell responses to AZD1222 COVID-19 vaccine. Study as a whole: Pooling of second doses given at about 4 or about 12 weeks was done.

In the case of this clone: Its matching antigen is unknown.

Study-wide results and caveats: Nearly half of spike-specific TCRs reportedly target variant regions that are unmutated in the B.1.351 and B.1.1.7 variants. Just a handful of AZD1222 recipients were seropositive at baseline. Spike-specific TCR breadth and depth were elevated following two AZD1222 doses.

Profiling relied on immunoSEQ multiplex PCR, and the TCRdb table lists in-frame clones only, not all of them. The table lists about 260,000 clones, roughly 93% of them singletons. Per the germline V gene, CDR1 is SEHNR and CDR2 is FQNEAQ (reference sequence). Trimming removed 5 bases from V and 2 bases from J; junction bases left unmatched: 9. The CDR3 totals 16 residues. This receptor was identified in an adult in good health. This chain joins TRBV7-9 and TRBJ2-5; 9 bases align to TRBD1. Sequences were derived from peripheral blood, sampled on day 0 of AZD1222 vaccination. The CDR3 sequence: CASSRMGQGPQETQYF. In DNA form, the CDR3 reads TGTGCCAGCAGCAGAATGGGACAGGGCCCGCAAGAGACCCAGTACTTC.